This TCR beta chain appears in the sequencing data of a study of post-analysis software for immune sequencing data. Overall study context: There were relapsing-remitting, secondary progressive and progressive-relapsing multiple sclerosis among the disease courses included. Findings of the study overall: Strong same-batch co-clustering of samples appeared with F measure clustering. Controls showed significantly higher normalized Chao1 diversity than did multiple sclerosis patients. Among roughly five TRBV segments more frequent in patients than controls were TRBV5-6, TRBV5-1 and TRBV20-1.

Turning to this clonotype: As yet, its antigen is unknown.

CDR3 length equals 15 residues. V was pared by 5 bases and J by 4 bases, with 4 bases of the junction left unmatched. Unique-molecular-identifier-tagged TCR beta cDNA libraries were used. Each batch of roughly 0.95 to 10 million T cells produced 500,000 to 550,000 cDNA molecules. From the PCR reads, TCRdb called clonotypes with MiXCR, one entry per CDR3 protein. The sample lists more than 500,000 distinct CDR3 sequences, around 34% occurring once. The V gene is TRBV12-3 or TRBV12-4, the J gene TRBJ1-6; the match to TRBD1 covers 8 bases. The clonotype was recovered from a girl younger than 18 with multiple sclerosis. The source material was blood. The CDR3 region has the DNA TGTGCCAGCAGTCCGGGACAGGAATATAATTCACCCCTCCACTTT. This codes for CASSPGQEYNSPLHF.